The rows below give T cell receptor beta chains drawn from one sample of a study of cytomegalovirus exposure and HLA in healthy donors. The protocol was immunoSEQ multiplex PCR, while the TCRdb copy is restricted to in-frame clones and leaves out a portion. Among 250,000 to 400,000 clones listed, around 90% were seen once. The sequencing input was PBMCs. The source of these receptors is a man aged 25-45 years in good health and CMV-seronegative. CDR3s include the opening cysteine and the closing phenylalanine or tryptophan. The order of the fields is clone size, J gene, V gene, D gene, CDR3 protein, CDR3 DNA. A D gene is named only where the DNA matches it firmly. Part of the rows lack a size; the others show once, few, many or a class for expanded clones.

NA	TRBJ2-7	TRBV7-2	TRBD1	CASSLRRLGQGYEQYF	TGTGCCAGCAGCTTACGCCGGTTGGGACAGGGGTACGAGCAGTACTTC
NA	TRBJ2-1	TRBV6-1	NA	CASSAHYNEQFF	TGTGCCAGCAGTGCCCATTACAATGAGCAGTTCTTC
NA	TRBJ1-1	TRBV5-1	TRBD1	CASSGDRVMNTEAFF	TGCGCCAGCAGCGGGGACAGGGTAATGAACACTGAAGCTTTCTTT
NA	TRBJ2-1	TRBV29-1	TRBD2	CSAGTSGYNEQFF	TGCAGCGCCGGGACTAGCGGCTACAATGAGCAGTTCTTC
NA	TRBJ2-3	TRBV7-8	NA	CASSLGLRSGGTDTQYF	TGTGCCAGCAGCTTAGGCCTTCGGAGCGGTGGCACAGATACGCAGTATTTT
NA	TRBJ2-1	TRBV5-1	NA	CASSPGGSSSYNEQFF	TGCGCCAGCAGCCCCGGTGGATCTAGCTCCTACAATGAGCAGTTCTTC
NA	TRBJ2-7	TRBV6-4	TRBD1	CASSLDRGSYEQYF	TGTGCCAGCAGCCTAGACAGGGGCTCCTACGAGCAGTACTTC
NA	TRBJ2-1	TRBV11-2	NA	CASSLRQGSSYNEQFF	TGTGCCAGCAGCTTAAGACAAGGGAGCTCCTACAATGAGCAGTTCTTC
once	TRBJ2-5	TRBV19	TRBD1	CARLSPRTGLQETQYF	TGTGCCAGACTGTCTCCAAGGACAGGGCTTCAAGAGACCCAGTACTTC
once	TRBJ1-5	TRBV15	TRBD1	CATSNRDRSQPQHF	TGTGCCACCAGCAACCGGGACAGAAGTCAGCCCCAGCATTTT
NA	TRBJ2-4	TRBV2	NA	CASREGPGRDIQYF	TGTGCCAGCAGGGAGGGCCCCGGCCGGGACATTCAGTACTTC
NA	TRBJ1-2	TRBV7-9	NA	CASSQPLGGAAANYGYTF	TGTGCCAGCAGCCAACCTCTTGGAGGGGCTGCAGCTAACTATGGCTACACCTTC
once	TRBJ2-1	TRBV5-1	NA	CASSLFRDEQFF	TGCGCCAGCAGCTTGTTTCGAGATGAGCAGTTCTTC
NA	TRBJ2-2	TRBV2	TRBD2	CASTGTSGITGELFF	TGTGCCAGCACCGGGACTAGCGGGATCACCGGGGAGCTGTTTTTT
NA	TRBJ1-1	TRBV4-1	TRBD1	CASRDRGDTEAFF	TGCGCCAGTAGGGACAGGGGAGACACTGAAGCTTTCTTT
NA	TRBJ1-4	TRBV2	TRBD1	CASSKQGAGGEKLFF	TGTGCCAGCAGTAAACAGGGGGCAGGTGGTGAAAAACTGTTTTTT
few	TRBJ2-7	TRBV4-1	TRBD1	CASSHLGQAEQYF	TGCGCCAGCAGCCATCTCGGACAGGCGGAGCAGTACTTC
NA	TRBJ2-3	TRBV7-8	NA	CASSLALIAGGTDTQYF	TGTGCCAGCAGCTTAGCGCTAATTGCCGGAGGCACAGATACGCAGTATTTT
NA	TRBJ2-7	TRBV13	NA	CASSLRRISYEQYF	TGTGCCAGCAGCTTAAGGCGGATCTCCTACGAGCAGTACTTC
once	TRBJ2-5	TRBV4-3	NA	CASSRTRGETQYF	TGCGCCAGCAGCCGTACAAGGGGGGAGACCCAGTACTTC
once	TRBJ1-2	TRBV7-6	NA	CASSLIVTGTYGYTF	TGTGCCAGCAGCTTAATTGTAACAGGGACCTATGGCTACACCTTC
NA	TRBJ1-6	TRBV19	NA	CASSIDFRGPLHF	TGTGCCAGTAGTATAGACTTTAGGGGGCCCCTCCACTTT
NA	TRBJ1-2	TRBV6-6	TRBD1	CASSYSPGGNGYTF	TGTGCCAGCAGTTACTCCCCAGGGGGCAATGGCTACACCTTC
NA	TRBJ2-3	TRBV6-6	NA	CASYGGYSTDTQYF	TGTGCCAGCTATGGGGGGTACAGCACAGATACGCAGTATTTT
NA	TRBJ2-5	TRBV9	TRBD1	CASSVAPPGGQETQYF	TGTGCCAGCAGCGTAGCTCCTCCAGGGGGCCAAGAGACCCAGTACTTC
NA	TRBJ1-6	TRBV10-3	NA	CAISESEARALHF	TGTGCCATCAGTGAGTCCGAGGCCAGGGCCCTCCACTTT
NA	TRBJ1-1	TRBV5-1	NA	CASTLTRGTEAFF	TGCGCCAGCACTCTAACCCGGGGGACTGAAGCTTTCTTT
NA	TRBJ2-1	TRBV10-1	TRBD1	CASSLRTGDEQFF	TGCGCCAGCAGCCTACGGACAGGGGATGAGCAGTTCTTC
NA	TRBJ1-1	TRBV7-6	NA	CASSRDIGTEAFF	TGTGCCAGCAGCCGGGACATCGGGACTGAAGCTTTCTTT
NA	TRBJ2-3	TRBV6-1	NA	CASSDYTDTQYF	TGTGCCAGCAGTGACTACACAGATACGCAGTATTTT
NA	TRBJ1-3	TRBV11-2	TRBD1	CASSSRGTGALSGNTIYF	TGTGCCAGCAGCTCTCGGGGGACAGGGGCCCTCTCTGGAAACACCATATATTTT
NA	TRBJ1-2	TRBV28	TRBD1	CASGYVTRDRDGYTF	TGTGCCAGCGGTTATGTGACCCGGGACAGGGATGGCTACACCTTC
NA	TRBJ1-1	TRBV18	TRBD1	CASSPPGQGLGFTEAFF	TGTGCCAGCTCACCGCCGGGACAGGGTTTAGGTTTCACTGAAGCTTTCTTT
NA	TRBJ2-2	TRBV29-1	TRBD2	CSVDRGLAGSTGELFF	TGCAGCGTTGATCGGGGACTAGCGGGGAGCACCGGGGAGCTGTTTTTT
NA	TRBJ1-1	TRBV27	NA	CASSYGPNTEAFF	TGTGCCAGCAGTTATGGCCCGAACACTGAAGCTTTCTTT
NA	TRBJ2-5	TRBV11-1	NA	CASSATRGFGETQYF	TGTGCCAGCAGCGCGACTCGGGGGTTCGGGGAGACCCAGTACTTC
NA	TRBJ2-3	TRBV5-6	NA	CASSFGSTDTQYF	TGTGCCAGCAGCTTTGGCAGTACAGATACGCAGTATTTT
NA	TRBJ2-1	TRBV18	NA	CASSPLPSSTYNEQFF	TGTGCCAGCTCACCACTCCCCTCTTCTACCTACAATGAGCAGTTCTTC
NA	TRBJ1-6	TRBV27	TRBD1	CASSLTGQGVKSPLHF	TGTGCCAGCAGTTTAACAGGGCAGGGGGTGAAGTCACCCCTCCACTTT
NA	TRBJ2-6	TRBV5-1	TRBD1	CASSDYRGSGANVLTF	TGCGCCAGCAGCGACTACAGGGGATCTGGGGCCAACGTCCTGACTTTC